This T cell receptor (beta chain) was sequenced for a study of blood T cell repertoires in COVID-19. The CDR3 sequence is 14 residues long. Authors' processing steps: Nucleated cell counts were estimated from reference gene primer amplification. Sequencing used immunoSEQ multiplex PCR; TCRdb keeps in-frame clones, though not all of them. That table supplies the V and J calls and clone size; D and trimming were determined from the DNA. The table lists about 68,000 clones, roughly nine tenths of them singletons. The V call is TRBV21-1, the J call TRBJ2-7; the tabulated D call, TRBD1, remains unverified against the DNA. TRBV21-1 has pseudogene status. The source material was peripheral blood. The TCR comes from a man aged 45-65 years with active COVID-19. The CDR3 loop reads CASTRGQLPYEQYF. The CDR3 DNA reads as TGTGCCAGCACCCGGGGACAGTTACCCTACGAGCAGTACTTC.